The T cell receptor (beta chain) under discussion was sequenced for a study of blood T cells in healthy people across ages. About the research overall: About one barcoded beta molecule was captured per two T cells (by template switching).

The second PCR ran about 6 to 11 cycles with a sample-barcoded 5' primer and J-beta primers. From the 5' RACE reads, TCRdb called clonotypes with MiXCR, one entry per CDR3 protein. This sample has 1.8 million or so distinct CDR3 sequences; 30% to 40% occur once, and the top ten carry roughly 23%. Findings and caveats of the study: Diversity figures derived from one million T cells were judged to underestimate the true value.

V shed 1 base and J shed 0 bases, with 18 bases lying between them. The CDR3 loop spans 18 amino acids. CDR1 MGHRA and CDR2 YSYEKL come from the germline V gene. To note about this clonotype: Its antigen is unidentified.

The TCR comes from a human donor in good health. The chain recombines TRBV4-1 with TRBJ1-2; possibly TRBD1 for D (5 bases). Sample: blood. CDR3 in amino acids: CASSQVGPRPITNYGYTF. The CDR3 coding sequence is TGCGCCAGCAGCCAAGTGGGACCGCGACCGATTACTAACTATGGCTACACCTTC.